A selection of T cell receptor beta chains follows, all from one sample in a study of T cells in Graves' hyperthyroidism and ophthalmopathy. TCRdb independently ran MiXCR on the multiplex PCR reads; one entry per CDR3 protein. The sample contains around 280,000 distinct CDR3 sequences, about an eighth of which appear only once. The sequenced sample consisted of blood. The receptors were sampled from a woman in her twenties or thirties with Graves' hyperthyroidism that later progressed to Graves' ophthalmopathy. CDR3s include the opening cysteine and the closing phenylalanine or tryptophan. The order of the fields is D gene, clone size, J gene, V gene, CDR3 protein, CDR3 DNA. D genes are given only for firm matches. Size is stated as how often the clone was seen (once, few, many) or a class if it is expanded.

D: -
size: few
J: TRBJ2-3
V: TRBV15
CDR3: CATSPGGRSGRTDTQYF
DNA: TGTGCCACCAGCCCAGGGGGCCGAAGCGGGAGAACAGATACGCAGTATTTT

D: TRBD2
size: many
J: TRBJ2-4
V: TRBV18
CDR3: CASSPPGLAGAEDKNIQYF
DNA: TGTGCCAGCTCACCACCGGGACTAGCGGGAGCGGAGGACAAAAACATTCAGTACTTC

D: -
size: many
J: TRBJ2-7
V: TRBV6-1
CDR3: CASRTIGVYEQYF
DNA: TGTGCCAGCCGAACCATAGGAGTTTACGAGCAGTACTTC

D: TRBD2
size: many
J: TRBJ2-7
V: TRBV30
CDR3: CAWAKGLASGDEQYF
DNA: TGTGCCTGGGCCAAGGGACTAGCGAGCGGGGACGAGCAGTACTTC

D: -
size: many
J: TRBJ2-3
V: TRBV28
CDR3: CASSQLARYPTDTQYF
DNA: TGTGCCAGCAGTCAACTCGCACGTTACCCCACAGATACGCAGTATTTT

D: -
size: few
J: TRBJ2-6
V: TRBV18
CDR3: CASSPFEGTGANVLTF
DNA: TGTGCCAGCTCACCATTCGAGGGAACTGGGGCCAACGTCCTGACTTTC

D: TRBD1
size: many
J: TRBJ2-7
V: TRBV5-1
CDR3: CASRLTGVGEQYF
DNA: TGCGCCAGCAGATTAACAGGGGTCGGCGAGCAGTACTTC

D: -
size: many
J: TRBJ2-7
V: TRBV14
CDR3: CASSQDYYEQYF
DNA: TGTGCCAGCAGCCAAGACTACTACGAGCAGTACTTC

D: -
size: many
J: TRBJ1-2
V: TRBV5-6
CDR3: CASSLVEGVYGYTF
DNA: TGTGCCAGCAGCTTGGTCGAGGGGGTCTATGGCTACACCTTC

D: -
size: many
J: TRBJ2-3
V: TRBV7-9
CDR3: CASLAGSTDTQYF
DNA: TGTGCCAGCCTGGCCGGGAGCACAGATACGCAGTATTTT